These 8 T cell receptor beta chains share one sample of origin, sequenced in a study of blood T cells in healthy people across ages. A J-beta primer mix and a sample-barcoded 5' primer were used in a second PCR of about 7 to 12 cycles. TCRdb analysed the 5' RACE reads with MiXCR anew, one entry per CDR3 protein. The table records 550,000 to 750,000 distinct CDR3 sequences, more than 20% of them present only once. Material: blood. All receptors come from a man between 65 and 85 years old in good health.

The genes are TRBV14 and TRBJ1-6, with D uncertain. The length of the CDR3 is 15 residues. Germline CDR1 reads SGHDN; CDR2 reads FVKESK. Trimming removed 4 bases from V and 5 bases from J, with 12 bases in between. In DNA, the CDR3 is TGTGCCAGCAGCCCTCGGTTGGGGAATAATTCACCCCTCCACTTT. Translating gives CASSPRLGNNSPLHF.

This clonotype was found a few times. This chain connects TRBV4-1 to TRBJ2-1; unclear D gene. Germline values: CDR1 MGHRA, CDR2 YSYEKL. Trimming left V 0 bases short and J 3 bases short, with 9 bases between. This CDR3 has 15 amino acids. The CDR3 DNA sequence: TGCGCCAGCAGCCAAGAAAGCGTCCTCTACAATGAGCAGTTCTTC. It yields the protein CASSQESVLYNEQFF.

This clonotype has a count of ten or more. The chain couples TRBV5-1 to TRBJ2-7; D tentatively reads TRBD1 or TRBD2 (5 bases each). Germline lookup yields CDR1 SGHRS and CDR2 YFSETQ. Trimming left V 0 bases short and J 6 bases short, with 7 bases between. The CDR3 runs to 12 residues. CDR3 bases: TGCGCCAGCAGCTTGGGGGACGGCGAGCAGTACTTC. Its translation is CASSLGDGEQYF.

This chain links TRBV5-1 with TRBJ2-1, with D possibly matching TRBD2 (6 bases). Germline assignment: CDR1 SGHRS and CDR2 YFSETQ. V was clipped by 4 bases and J by 4 bases, with 15 bases between them. The CDR3 length is 15 residues. This CDR3 reads CASSPRGGLYNEQFF. CDR3 DNA: TGCGCCAGCAGCCCGCGGGGAGGCCTATACAATGAGCAGTTCTTC.

This clonotype was seen more than once but under ten times. CDR3 amino acids: CASSYSNRRYGYTF. The CDR3 DNA reads TGTGCCAGCAGTTACTCGAACAGGCGCTATGGCTACACCTTC. This chain joins TRBV6-6 and TRBJ1-2; D possibly corresponds to TRBD1 (5 bases). Looked up from germline, CDR1 is MNHNY and CDR2 is SVGAGI (reference sequence). Between the trimmed V and J ends, which lost 0 bases and 4 bases, there was a span of 9 bases. The CDR3 runs to 14 residues.

This clonotype was seen a few times. This chain connects TRBV29-1 to TRBJ2-7; 11 nucleotides align to TRBD1. The V and J ends lost 7 bases and 9 bases, in that order; junction bases with no gene match: 11. Germline loops: CDR1 SQVTM, CDR2 ANQGSEA. This CDR3 is built from 13 residues. The DNA of the CDR3 is TGCAGCGCCCGGGACAGGGGGAACTATGGGCAGTACTTC. The encoded protein is CSARDRGNYGQYF.

There are a few counts of this clonotype. The V and J genes are TRBV3-1 and TRBJ2-5; D is unresolved. Germline CDR1 reads LGHDT; CDR2 reads YNNKEL (reference sequence). The germline V and J ends were trimmed by 7 bases and 9 bases, with 21 bases remaining between them. The CDR3 length is 14 residues. The CDR3, as DNA: TGTGCCAGCAATCGGGTCCTGGTGGATTCGTCCCAGTACTTC. Translated, it gives CASNRVLVDSSQYF.

The J gene is TRBJ1-2, the V gene TRBV12-3 or TRBV12-4; 7 positions match TRBD1. J gave up 0 bases and V 5 bases, and 6 bases lay outside the gene matches. This CDR3 contains 15 residues. CDR3 sequence (DNA): TGTGCCAGCAGTCGCACAGGGGACACTAACTATGGCTACACCTTC. Encoded protein: CASSRTGDTNYGYTF.